This T cell receptor beta chain derives from a study of blood T cells in healthy people across ages. The sample providers were healthy Caucasian people from Russia, aged roughly 6 to 95. Total RNA extracted from each sample amounted to at least 5 micrograms. Germline V gene data show CDR1 as SGHDN and CDR2 as FVKESK. The CDR3 runs to 13 residues. Trimming took 1 base from V and 1 from J, leaving 5 bases between them. Comment on this clonotype: No antigen is known for it.

Study conclusions and caveats: There was no known CMV status for donors, so expanded clonotype changes were possibly confounded. TCR beta diversity, measured per million T cells, fell in a roughly linear way with age.

For the second PCR, which ran for about 7 to 11 cycles, a sample-barcoded 5' primer and a J-beta primer mix were used. TCRdb fed the 5' RACE reads into MiXCR, producing one record per CDR3 protein. The sample yields more than 650,000 distinct CDR3 sequences, over 20% seen once. This receptor was taken from a man between 65 and 85 years old in good health. The chain combines TRBV14 with TRBJ2-7; D gene unclear. The sample consisted of blood. CDR3 sequence: CASSQVQSYEQYF. CDR3 nucleotides: TGTGCCAGCAGCCAAGTTCAGTCCTACGAGCAGTACTTC.